The entry that follows covers one TCR beta chain sequence. Germline CDR1 reads MNHEY; CDR2 reads SVGAGI. Unmatched junction bases numbered 8, after V lost 5 bases and J lost 4 bases. The CDR3 contains 15 residues. This entry is derived from a study of blood T cell repertoires in COVID-19. Study in general: Italy, Spain and the United States were the sources of the convalescent and acute COVID-19 samples.

The repertoire was sequenced with immunoSEQ multiplex PCR; TCRdb's copy has only in-frame clones and lacks some. Of around 200,000 clones in the sample, 90% were seen once. Individuals drawn from 20 to 25 US areas were roughly 18 to 89 years old. This chain links TRBV6-5 with TRBJ1-1; 9 nucleotides agree with TRBD1. The sequence came from a man between 25 and 39 years old who had recovered from COVID-19. The material sequenced was PBMCs or T cells enriched from blood (not recorded which). CDR3: CASSPGDRERTEAFF. In nucleotides, the CDR3 is TGTGCCAGCAGTCCTGGGGACAGGGAACGCACTGAAGCTTTCTTT.